This TCR beta chain was recorded in a study of CD8 T cells in Susac syndrome. Study results and limitations: A relatively small number of individuals underwent TCR sequencing and HLA analysis.

Remarks on this clonotype: No antigen is known for it.

When the RNA was reverse transcribed, random hexamers were used with an input of roughly 0.5 to 1 ug. An immunoSEQ multiplex PCR amplified TCR beta CDR3 over 54 Vbeta and 13 Jbeta. TCRdb re-called the immunoSEQ multiplex PCR reads through MiXCR, storing one row per CDR3 protein. This table holds 100,000 to 150,000 distinct CDR3 sequences, 90% to 95% found once. In blood CD8+ and CD4+ T cells, TCR beta underwent sequencing. Purification of the CD8+ and CD4+ T cells relied on negative isolation, and TEMRA cells underwent FACS enrichment. Sequencing used CD4+ T cells from PBMCs. The TCR comes from a human donor in good health.

CDR3 coding DNA: TGCGCCAGCAGCCGGAGCGGGACTAGCGGAACAGATACGCAGTATTTT. This encodes CASSRSGTSGTDTQYF. The rearrangement links TRBV4-1 to TRBJ2-3, with 11 positions matching TRBD2. From germline, CDR1 is MGHRA and CDR2 YSYEKL. V gave up 4 bases and J gave up 3 bases; unmatched junction bases: 6. This CDR3 has 16 amino acids.